This T cell receptor (beta chain) was profiled in a study of blood T cell repertoires in COVID-19. Per the study methods: Using reference gene primer amplification, nucleated cell counts were estimated. TCRdb's copy holds only in-frame clones and misses some; the assay was immunoSEQ multiplex PCR. V, J and clone size were drawn from that table, and D and trimming were deduced from the DNA. The sample gives about 270,000 clones, roughly 91% of which show up once; 1.9% is in the top ten. Trimming at V came to 2 bases and at J to 1 base, leaving 9 bases not matched to a gene. Germline-derived CDR1 and CDR2 are SGHNT and YYREEE (reference sequence). The CDR3 consists of 17 residues. This clone was counted between two and nine times. Adults between about 18 and 89 years of age took part from fewer than 30 US areas. Cohorts were assigned according to the clinical history that participants reported. Cohort 3 recovered donors had two negative PCRs, clearance, or symptom resolution.

Sequencing used PBMCs or T cells enriched from blood (not recorded which). The V call is TRBV5-4, the J call TRBJ2-1; 7 bases align to TRBD1. The TCR was taken from a woman between 55 and 75 years old who had recovered from COVID-19. The CDR3 here is CASSLRTGAFSYNEQFF. The CDR3 DNA follows: TGTGCCAGCAGCTTACGAACAGGGGCTTTTTCCTACAATGAGCAGTTCTTC.